A selection of T cell receptor beta chains follows, all from one sample in a study of metastatic and nonmetastatic thyroid tumors. Using MiXCR, TCRdb reanalyzed the PCR reads. Seen here are roughly 22,000 clones, roughly 36% observed once, and the top ten hold about 24%. The sequenced material came from blood. Receptors were obtained from a male donor with papillary thyroid cancer or a benign thyroid nodule (not recorded which). Some clones in this sample may be carry-over from other donors' samples. Both conserved end residues are part of each CDR3. The order of the fields is clone size, V gene, D gene, J gene, CDR3 protein, CDR3 DNA. D genes are given only for firm matches. The listing skips clone size in some rows; elsewhere it reads once, few, many or a size class.

.,TRBV30,TRBD2,TRBJ2-5,CAWSQGRGGKETQYF,TGTGCCTGGAGCCAAGGGCGCGGGGGGAAAGAGACCCAGTACTTC
many,TRBV10-3,.,TRBJ2-2,CATKPRGGENTGELFF,TGTGCCACCAAGCCCAGGGGGGGAGAGAACACCGGGGAGCTGTTTTTT
few,TRBV11-2,.,TRBJ1-2,CASSLDPAGMGGYTF,TGTGCCAGCAGCTTAGATCCGGCAGGGATGGGGGGCTACACCTTC
.,TRBV24-1,TRBD1,TRBJ1-6,CATSPGQPPPLHF,TGTGCCACCAGCCCGGGACAGCCACCACCCCTCCACTTT
.,TRBV20-1,.,TRBJ1-6,CSARESSGNSPLHF,TGCAGTGCTAGAGAAAGTAGCGGGAATTCACCCCTCCACTTT
.,TRBV11-1,TRBD1,TRBJ1-5,CASSLGTGDSNQPQHF,TGTGCCAGCAGCTTGGGGACAGGGGATAGCAATCAGCCCCAGCATTTT
.,TRBV2,.,TRBJ2-7,CASSVGVSYEQYF,TGTGCCAGCAGTGTAGGAGTCTCCTACGAGCAGTACTTC
medium-sized,TRBV11-2,.,TRBJ1-1,CASSSSTVNTEAFF,TGTGCCAGCAGCTCATCCACAGTGAACACTGAAGCTTTCTTT
.,TRBV30,.,TRBJ1-2,CAWSLTTHGYGYTF,TGTGCCTGGAGTTTGACTACCCACGGCTATGGCTACACCTTC
few,TRBV28,.,TRBJ2-7,CASRRASYEQYF,TGTGCCAGCAGAAGGGCCTCCTACGAGCAGTACTTC
.,TRBV3-1,.,TRBJ2-7,CASSQDHAAAYEQYF,TGTGCCAGCAGCCAAGATCACGCTGCTGCCTACGAGCAGTACTTC
many,TRBV27,TRBD2,TRBJ2-7,CASRKRERAYEQYF,TGTGCCAGCAGAAAGCGGGAAAGGGCCTACGAGCAGTACTTC
medium-sized,TRBV12-3/TRBV12-4,.,TRBJ1-3,CASTPFHGLASGNTIYF,TGTGCCAGCACCCCCTTCCATGGGCTAGCGTCTGGAAACACCATATATTTT
.,TRBV5-6,TRBD1,TRBJ1-2,CASSLGTGGVSYGYTF,TGTGCCAGCAGCTTGGGGACAGGGGGAGTCAGCTATGGCTACACCTTC
.,TRBV7-9,.,TRBJ1-1,CASSPPQIMNTEAFF,TGTGCCAGCAGCCCTCCACAGATAATGAACACTGAAGCTTTCTTT
many,TRBV5-4,TRBD2,TRBJ2-5,CASSTGLAGQETQYF,TGTGCCAGCAGCACGGGACTAGCGGGCCAAGAGACCCAGTACTTC
.,TRBV7-3,.,TRBJ2-5,CASSLDRQETQYF,TGTGCCAGCAGCTTAGACAGGCAAGAGACCCAGTACTTC
medium-sized,TRBV11-2,.,TRBJ2-7,CASSLLLAYEQYF,TGTGCCAGCAGCCTCCTCCTTGCTTACGAGCAGTACTTC
many,TRBV7-3,TRBD1,TRBJ2-2,CASRPTGTGELFF,TGTGCCAGCAGGCCGACAGGGACCGGGGAGCTGTTTTTT
once,TRBV7-6,TRBD2,TRBJ2-2,CASSPTGLAESNFNTGELFF,TGTGCCAGCAGCCCTACGGGACTAGCGGAATCAAATTTCAACACCGGGGAGCTGTTTTTT
.,TRBV4-1,TRBD2,TRBJ2-7,CASSPPARGSRNEQYF,TGCGCCAGCAGCCCCCCGGCGCGCGGGAGTAGGAACGAGCAGTACTTC
.,TRBV20-1,TRBD2,TRBJ2-1,CSARDPLGLVLEQFF,TGCAGTGCTAGAGATCCTCTGGGACTAGTCCTTGAGCAGTTCTTC
.,TRBV7-9,.,TRBJ1-2,CASSLSAGYYGYTF,TGTGCCAGCAGCTTATCGGCAGGGTATTATGGCTACACCTTC
.,TRBV7-2,.,TRBJ2-1,CASSLAVRNEQFF,TGTGCCAGCAGCTTAGCCGTCAGAAATGAGCAGTTCTTC
many,TRBV9,.,TRBJ2-3,CASSRGAATDTQYF,TGTGCCAGCAGCCGGGGAGCGGCCACAGATACGCAGTATTTT
.,TRBV30,.,TRBJ1-3,CAWKLAGNTIYF,TGTGCCTGGAAATTGGCTGGAAACACCATATATTTT
.,TRBV6-1,.,TRBJ1-6,CASSDTDNSPPHF,TGTGCCAGCAGTGACACCGATAATTCACCCCCCCACTTT
many,TRBV7-2,TRBD2,TRBJ2-1,CASSHTSGRFPVF,TGTGCCAGCAGCCATACTAGCGGGAGGTTCCCAGTCTTC
few,TRBV2,.,TRBJ1-5,CASSEWMGANQPQHF,TGTGCCAGCAGTGAGTGGATGGGTGCTAATCAGCCCCAGCATTTT
many,TRBV10-1,TRBD2,TRBJ2-1,CASSELAGDWNEQFF,TGCGCCAGCAGTGAACTAGCGGGAGACTGGAATGAGCAGTTCTTC
.,TRBV29-1,.,TRBJ1-2,CSVEEDKAGYGYTF,TGCAGCGTTGAAGAGGATAAGGCCGGCTATGGCTACACCTTC
once,TRBV7-9,.,TRBJ1-1,CASSLLQGDTEAFF,TGTGCCAGCAGCTTATTACAGGGAGACACTGAAGCTTTCTTT
.,TRBV5-1,TRBD2,TRBJ2-1,CASSSGLAGGNEQFF,TGCGCCAGCAGCTCGGGACTAGCGGGGGGCAATGAGCAGTTCTTC
few,TRBV28,.,TRBJ1-1,CASSLGTNVGGKNTEAFF,TGTGCCAGCAGTTTGGGGACTAATGTAGGAGGGAAAAACACTGAAGCTTTCTTT
few,TRBV28,.,TRBJ1-2,CASSFPGHNYGYTF,TGTGCCAGCAGTTTCCCCGGCCATAACTATGGCTACACCTTC
many,TRBV27,.,TRBJ1-5,CASSLRSGHQPQHF,TGTGCCAGCAGTTTAAGGTCAGGGCATCAGCCCCAGCATTTT
few,TRBV6-2/TRBV6-3,.,TRBJ1-6,CASRPLQNNSPLHF,TGTGCCAGCAGACCCCTTCAGAATAATTCACCCCTCCACTTT
many,TRBV27,.,TRBJ2-7,CASSRVGAGAYEQYF,TGTGCCAGCAGTCGAGTGGGGGCAGGGGCCTACGAGCAGTACTTC
few,TRBV19,.,TRBJ2-6,CASMDSGANVLTF,TGTGCCAGTATGGATTCTGGGGCCAACGTCCTGACTTTC
many,TRBV19,.,TRBJ1-5,CASSIYGLRSNQPQHF,TGTGCCAGTAGTATATACGGTCTTCGGAGCAATCAGCCCCAGCATTTT
.,TRBV20-1,.,TRBJ2-3,CSAEGGLGSTDTQYF,TGCAGTGCGGAGGGGGGGTTGGGTAGCACAGATACGCAGTATTTT
.,TRBV15,.,TRBJ1-5,CVTQDGTPHQPQHF,TGTGTCACACAAGACGGGACCCCCCATCAGCCCCAGCATTTT